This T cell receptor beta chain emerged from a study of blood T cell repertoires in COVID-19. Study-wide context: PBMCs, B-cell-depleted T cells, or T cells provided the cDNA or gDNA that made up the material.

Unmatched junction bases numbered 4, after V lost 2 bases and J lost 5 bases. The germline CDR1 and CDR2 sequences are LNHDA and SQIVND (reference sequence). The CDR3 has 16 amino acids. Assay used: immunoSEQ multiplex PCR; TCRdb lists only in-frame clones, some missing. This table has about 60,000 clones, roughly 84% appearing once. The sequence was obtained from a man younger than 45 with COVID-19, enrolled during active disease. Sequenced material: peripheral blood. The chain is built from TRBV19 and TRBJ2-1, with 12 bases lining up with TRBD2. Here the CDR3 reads CASSISSGRVNNEQFF. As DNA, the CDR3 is TGTGCCAGTAGTATATCTAGCGGGAGGGTAAACAATGAGCAGTTCTTC.